These T cell receptor beta chains were read from a single sample in a study of Ad26.COV2.S vaccination and SARS-CoV-2 variants. The data were produced by immunoSEQ multiplex PCR, yet TCRdb's version contains in-frame clones alone and is incomplete. This repertoire shows 350,000 to 450,000 clones, 75% to 90% found once; its top ten account for under 2%. Source: peripheral blood, taken in a trial of Ad26.COV2.S vaccine versus placebo. The source of these receptors is a person between 18 and 65 years old who received the Ad26.COV2.S COVID-19 vaccine or a placebo. Each CDR3 is given with its conserved first and last residue. The D gene is left open where the match is weak. Rows give clone size only sometimes, using once, few, many, or a class for an expanded clone.

size	D	length	J	V	DNA	CDR3
.	.	12	TRBJ2-2	TRBV19	TGTGCCAGTAGTAGTGTTACCGGGGAGCTGTTTTTT	CASSSVTGELFF
once	TRBD2	17	TRBJ2-1	TRBV28	TGTGCCAGCAGTCTCAAAACCGGGACTAGATCGTCCAATGAGCAGTTCTTC	CASSLKTGTRSSNEQFF
.	.	13	TRBJ2-3	TRBV7-9	TGTGCCAGCAGCTTAGCGGGGGCGGGTACGCAGTATTTT	CASSLAGAGTQYF
.	.	16	TRBJ2-1	TRBV18	TGTGCCAGCTCGCCCTCCGCCCGGCGGTCGGGCAATGAGCAGTTCTTC	CASSPSARRSGNEQFF
.	.	15	TRBJ2-2	TRBV5-1	TGCGCCAGCAGCTTGCAGGGGACGGACACCGGGGAGCTGTTTTTT	CASSLQGTDTGELFF
.	.	14	TRBJ2-7	TRBV11-2	TGTGCCAGCAGCTTAGATCAGGGGATAGACGAGCAGTACTTC	CASSLDQGIDEQYF
.	.	14	TRBJ1-2	TRBV5-1	TGCGCCAGCAGCTTTCGGACAGCTAACTATGGCTACACCTTC	CASSFRTANYGYTF
.	.	15	TRBJ1-1	TRBV5-1	TGCGCCAGCAGCTTGGGTTTTCCGCAGGGCACTGAAGCTTTCTTT	CASSLGFPQGTEAFF
.	.	16	TRBJ1-3	TRBV4-3	TGCGCCAGCAGCCAAGATGCGTCAGCCTCTGGAAACACCATATATTTT	CASSQDASASGNTIYF
.	TRBD1	15	TRBJ1-1	TRBV7-2	TGTGCCAGCAGCACCCGGACAGGGACGAACACTGAAGCTTTCTTT	CASSTRTGTNTEAFF
.	.	16	TRBJ2-6	TRBV28	TGTGCCAGCAGTACGACACCCGTATGGGGGGCCAACGTCCTGACTTTC	CASSTTPVWGANVLTF
.	.	12	TRBJ2-6	TRBV12-3/TRBV12-4	TGTGCCAGCAGTTCTCAGGCCAACGTCCTGACTTTC	CASSSQANVLTF
.	.	13	TRBJ2-1	TRBV5-1	TGCGCCAGCAGCTCGGGTCGATGCAATGAGCAGTTCTTC	CASSSGRCNEQFF
few	TRBD1	15	TRBJ2-5	TRBV9	TGTGCCAGCAGCGCTAGGACAGGGGGACAAGAGACCCAGTACTTC	CASSARTGGQETQYF
once	.	12	TRBJ2-1	TRBV2	TGTGCCAGCAGTGAGAGCTTCAATGAGCAGTTCTTC	CASSESFNEQFF
.	.	18	TRBJ1-3	TRBV18	TGTGCCAGCTCACTGATTCCGGCCACCGTTAACTCTGGAAACACCATATATTTT	CASSLIPATVNSGNTIYF
once	TRBD1	17	TRBJ2-2	TRBV5-1	TGCGCCAGCAGCCCGGGACAGGGGCGGAATGGCACCGGGGAGCTGTTTTTT	CASSPGQGRNGTGELFF
.	TRBD1	15	TRBJ2-7	TRBV5-5	TGTGCCAGCAGCTTGGAGGGGGCTAGGGCCTACGAGCAGTACTTC	CASSLEGARAYEQYF
.	TRBD1	14	TRBJ1-6	TRBV25-1	TGTGCCAGCAGTCAGACAGGGAAGAATTCACCCCTCCACTTT	CASSQTGKNSPLHF
.	TRBD1	15	TRBJ1-1	TRBV4-2	TGTGCCAGCAGCCCCCGACAGGGCTATACCGAAAAGAGGCTCTTT	CASSPRQGYTEKRLF
.	.	15	TRBJ1-3	TRBV2	TGTGCCAGCAGTGATGGCCATCTCTCTGGAAACACCATATATTTT	CASSDGHLSGNTIYF
.	TRBD2	13	TRBJ2-2	TRBV25-1	TGTGCCAGCAGCCTAGCGGGAGGCGGGGAGCTGTTTTTT	CASSLAGGGELFF
.	.	12	TRBJ2-5	TRBV29-1	TGCAGCGTTGATTCCAGGGGAGAGACCCAGTACTTC	CSVDSRGETQYF
.	.	13	TRBJ2-1	TRBV12-3/TRBV12-4	TGTGCCAGCAGTATGGACAGCCACAATGAGCAGTTCTTC	CASSMDSHNEQFF
.	TRBD2	15	TRBJ2-7	TRBV28	TGTGCCAGCAGCCCTCCTAGCGGGAGCGCCGCCGAGCAGTACTTC	CASSPPSGSAAEQYF
.	TRBD2	17	TRBJ2-1	TRBV7-9	TGTGCCAGCAGCTTTCCCCTGGGACTAGCGGGAGGCGGTGAGCAGTTCTTC	CASSFPLGLAGGGEQFF
.	.	20	TRBJ2-1	TRBV18	TGTGCCAGCTCAACACTACTAGCTGGGGCAATGATCACGGCCCACAATGAGCAGTTCTTC	CASSTLLAGAMITAHNEQFF
once	TRBD1	14	TRBJ1-2	TRBV6-5	TGTGCCAGCAGCGCACAGGGGGCTAACTATGGCTACACCTTC	CASSAQGANYGYTF
.	TRBD2	19	TRBJ2-1	TRBV5-1	TGCGCCAGCAGCCCGTTCGGGGCGGGAGAAGTTATATCCTACAATGAGCAGTTCTTC	CASSPFGAGEVISYNEQFF
.	.	11	TRBJ2-1	TRBV12-3/TRBV12-4	TGTGCCAGCAGTTTTGGCGGTGAGCAGTTCTTC	CASSFGGEQFF
.	TRBD2	15	TRBJ2-3	TRBV7-2	TGTGCCAGCAGCTTTAGCGGGAGGGGGACAGATACGCAGTATTTT	CASSFSGRGTDTQYF
.	TRBD1	15	TRBJ1-2	TRBV7-2	TGTGCCAGCAGCTCTGGACAGGGAGGCGTCTATGGCTACACCTTC	CASSSGQGGVYGYTF
.	.	14	TRBJ2-3	TRBV9	TGTGCCAGCAGCGTATACGCGGCCACAGATACGCAGTATTTT	CASSVYAATDTQYF
once	.	14	TRBJ2-3	TRBV3-1/TRBV3-2	TGTGCCAGTGGACCGGGATTTAGCACAGATACGCAGTATTTT	CASGPGFSTDTQYF
.	.	12	TRBJ2-4	TRBV10-1	TGCGCCAGCAGTGAAAACGGCCACATTCAGTACTTC	CASSENGHIQYF
.	TRBD2	16	TRBJ2-5	TRBV19	TGTGCCAGTAGTATAGGCGTGGGCGGGGGGGCAGAGACCCAGTACTTC	CASSIGVGGGAETQYF
.	.	17	TRBJ2-6	TRBV21-1	TGTGCCAGCAGCAAAGAGGAGGAGGACTCTGGGGCCAACGTCCTGACTTTC	CASSKEEEDSGANVLTF
.	TRBD2	15	TRBJ2-7	TRBV18	TGTGCCAGCTCACCCAGTCTAGCGGGAGACTACGAGCAGTACTTC	CASSPSLAGDYEQYF